The sequence of this T cell receptor beta chain was determined in a study of identical twins. Study results and limitations: Conclusions came from cross-sectional statistical analysis, not from following the same donors. Insertions were fewer in abundant cord blood beta clonotypes, whereas memory repertoires showed none of this pattern.

This clonotype showed up many times. Its cognate antigen is unknown. MiXCR was run by TCRdb on the 5' RACE reads, yielding one entry per CDR3 protein. The repertoire consists of around 220,000 distinct CDR3 sequences, with more than 9% occurring once and the leading ten covering about 9.1%. Sequencing was carried out using memory T cells sorted from blood. The TCR originated in a middle-aged man in good health.

CDR3 amino acids: CASTTSILTGRNGYTF. Written as DNA, the CDR3 is TGTGCCAGCACCACCAGCATTTTAACAGGGAGAAATGGCTACACCTTC. This sequence joins TRBV3-1 and TRBJ1-2; weak D call: TRBD1 (6 bases). The CDR3 sequence is 16 residues long. Germline values: CDR1 LGHDT, CDR2 YNNKEL (reference sequence). The V gene lost 7 bases and the J gene lost 6 bases, with 24 bases spanning the gap.